This TCR beta chain was sequenced during a study of CD8+CD57+ T cells in acquired aplastic anemia. Across the study: DNA recovered from sorted CD4+ and CD8+ cells had a mean of approximately 3 ug.

Germline V gives CDR1 SGHVS, CDR2 FQNEAQ. CDR3 length equals 16 residues. The J segment lost 3 bases and the V segment lost 6 bases, leaving 8 bases of the junction unmatched. Profiling of TCR beta VDJ combinations and CDR3 sequences used genomic DNA as template. TCRdb called the reads again in MiXCR, with one record for every CDR3 protein. The sample yields about 190,000 distinct CDR3 sequences, around three fifths seen once. Overall study results and limits: Patients had around 30 CD8+ CDR3 sequences in common with controls (the shared set). Between patients and controls, CD8+ Simpson's diversity did not vary significantly.

Turning to this clonotype: Its specificity is not known.

The chain employs TRBV7-8 and TRBJ2-7; 13 bases agree with TRBD2. The sample comprised sorted CD4+, CD8+, or CD8+CD57+ T cells (not recorded which) from PBMCs. The clonotype originates from a human donor with severe aplastic anemia or a healthy control (not recorded which). CDR3 DNA sequence: TGTGCCAGCAGTTCGACTAGCGGGGGGACAATCTACGAGCAGTACTTC. Translation gives CASSSTSGGTIYEQYF.